What follows is one TCR beta chain and its context. PCR involved 60 Vbeta and 13 Jbeta primers. TCRdb keeps only in-frame clones here, not all; method: immunoSEQ multiplex PCR. The sample has some 120,000 clones; 80% are singletons. This sample stems from a study of cytomegalovirus exposure and HLA in healthy donors. The germline gives CDR1 MDHEN, CDR2 SYDVKM. The CDR3 sequence is 13 residues long. V was pared by 8 bases and J by 5 bases, with 5 bases of the junction left unmatched. Among the donors, all were healthy bone marrow donors. Source material: PBMCs. This receptor was obtained from a man aged 25 to 40 in good health and CMV-seronegative. The V and J genes are TRBV28 and TRBJ2-5, with 10 bases fitting TRBD1. The CDR3 here is CASRDRGQETQYF. The CDR3 coding sequence is TGTGCCAGCCGGGACAGGGGTCAGGAGACCCAGTACTTC. The whole variable domain, filled in from reference TRBV28 and TRBJ2-5, reads DVKVTQSSRYLVKRTGEKVFLECVQDMDHENMFWYRQDPGLGLRLIYFSYDVKMKEKGDIPEGYSVSREKKERFSLILESASTNQTSMYLCASRDRGQETQYFGPGTRLLVL.